This TCR beta chain stems from a study of T cell responses to AZD1222 COVID-19 vaccine. Study-wide points: Nearly half of the spike-specific TCRs reportedly recognize variant regions that carry no mutations. Most donors were white British and more were female, and clonal diversity was possibly underestimated.

The method was immunoSEQ multiplex PCR; TCRdb's version includes in-frame clones alone and lacks a portion of them. The table lists approximately 130,000 clones, 80% to 90% of them singletons. The V and J ends lost 2 bases and 5 bases respectively, with 10 bases between them. CDR1 is MNHNS and CDR2 is SASEGT in the germline V gene. The CDR3 totals 14 residues. About this clone: Its cognate antigen is unknown.

Sequences were derived from peripheral blood, sampled 28 days after the second AZD1222 dose. The clonotype was recovered from an adult who received the AZD1222 COVID-19 vaccine. This rearrangement joins TRBV6-1 to TRBJ1-5; no firm D call. CDR3 in amino acids: CASSESFRHQPQHF. In DNA, the CDR3 is TGTGCCAGCAGTGAAAGTTTCAGGCATCAGCCCCAGCATTTT.